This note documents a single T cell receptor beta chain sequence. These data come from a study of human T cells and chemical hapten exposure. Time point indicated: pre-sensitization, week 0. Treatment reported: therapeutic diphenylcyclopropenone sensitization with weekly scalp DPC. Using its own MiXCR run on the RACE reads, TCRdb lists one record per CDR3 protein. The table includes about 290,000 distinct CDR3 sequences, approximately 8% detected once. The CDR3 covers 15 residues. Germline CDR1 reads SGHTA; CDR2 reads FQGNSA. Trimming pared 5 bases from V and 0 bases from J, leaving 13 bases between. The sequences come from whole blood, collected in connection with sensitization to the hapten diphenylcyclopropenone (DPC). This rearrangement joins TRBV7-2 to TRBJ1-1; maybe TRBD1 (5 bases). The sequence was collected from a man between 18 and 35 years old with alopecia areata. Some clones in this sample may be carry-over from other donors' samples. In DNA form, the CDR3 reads TGTGCCAGCAGCGCAGCGACAGTTATGAACACTGAAGCTTTCTTT. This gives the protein CASSAATVMNTEAFF.